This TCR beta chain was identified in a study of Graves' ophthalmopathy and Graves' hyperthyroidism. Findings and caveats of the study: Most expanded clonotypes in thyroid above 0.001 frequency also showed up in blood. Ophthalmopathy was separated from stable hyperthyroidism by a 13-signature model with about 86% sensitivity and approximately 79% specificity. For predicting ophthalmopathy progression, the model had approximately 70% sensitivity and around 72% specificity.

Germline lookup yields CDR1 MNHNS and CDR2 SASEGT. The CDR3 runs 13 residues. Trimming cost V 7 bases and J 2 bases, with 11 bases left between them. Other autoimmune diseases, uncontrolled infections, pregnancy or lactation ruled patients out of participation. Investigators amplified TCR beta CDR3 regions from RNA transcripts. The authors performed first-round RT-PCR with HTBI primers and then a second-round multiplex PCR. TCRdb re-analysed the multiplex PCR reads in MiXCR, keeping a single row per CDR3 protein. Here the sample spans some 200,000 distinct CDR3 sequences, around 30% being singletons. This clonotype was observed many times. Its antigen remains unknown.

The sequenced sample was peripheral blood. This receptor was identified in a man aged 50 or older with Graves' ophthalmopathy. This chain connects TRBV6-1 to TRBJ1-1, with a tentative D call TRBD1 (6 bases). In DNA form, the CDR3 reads TGTGCCAGCACCCGGGGGGGCAACACTGAAGCTTTCTTT. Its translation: CASTRGGNTEAFF.